These 25 T cell receptor beta chains share one sample of origin, sequenced in a study of regulatory T cells in long-lasting Graves disease. Time point: newly diagnosed GD, antithyroid drugs for less than 3 months. Scientists built the TCR library using RNA that was extracted from PBMCs. TCR beta libraries were built with iRepertoire HTBI primers and Arm-PCR of CDR3 regions. MiXCR was run by TCRdb on the multiplex PCR reads, yielding one entry per CDR3 protein. This table has some 200,000 distinct CDR3 sequences, around a fifth appearing once. These same data were also listed under a study on T cells in Graves' hyperthyroidism and ophthalmopathy.

Specimen: peripheral blood mononuclear cells (PBMCs), collected at new diagnosis, from a patient treated with antithyroid drugs. The receptors here all came from a young woman with Graves disease.

This clonotype was seen a handful of times. A clone one base away is much larger, so this may be a read error. The chain couples TRBV27 to TRBJ1-5, with D perhaps TRBD1 (5 bases). This CDR3 is 14 amino acids long. Germline loops: CDR1 MNHEY, CDR2 SMNVEV (reference sequence). Trimming took 3 bases from V and 7 from J, leaving 13 bases between them. The CDR3 DNA reads TGTGCCAGCAGTTTGTCAGGGAAGAACCAGCCCCAGCATTTT. Protein: CASSLSGKNQPQHF.

Regarding this clonotype: Its ends do not fully match the called genes, so a read error is possible. The chain combines TRBV3-1 with TRBJ2-1; tentative D call: TRBD1 (6 bases). The CDR3 covers 12 residues. From germline, CDR1 is LGHDT and CDR2 YNNKEL (reference sequence). The CDR3 loop reads CANSQGDRRQFF. As DNA, the CDR3 is TGTGCCAACAGCCAAGGTGACAGGCGTCAGTTCTTC.

This clonotype was picked up many times. The CDR3 DNA reads as TGTGCCACCAGTGACAGACCGAACACTGAAGCTTTCTTT. This sequence encodes CATSDRPNTEAFF. The gene calls are TRBV24-1 and TRBJ1-1; D gene unclear. Germline V gives CDR1 KGHDR, CDR2 SFDVKD. The CDR3 covers 13 residues. The germline V and J ends were trimmed by 4 bases and 1 base, with 6 bases remaining between them.

This clonotype was observed a few times. The J gene is TRBJ1-4, the V gene TRBV7-3; D is ambiguous. V was trimmed by 1 base and J by 4 bases, leaving 28 bases between them. Germline CDR1 is SGHTA and CDR2 is FQGTGA. The CDR3 totals 21 residues. CDR3 in amino acids: CASSLRWQDLGWRLVNEKLFF. In nucleotides, the CDR3 is TGTGCCAGCAGCTTAAGGTGGCAGGATTTAGGATGGCGGCTTGTTAATGAAAAACTGTTTTTT.

This clonotype occurred many times. This chain connects TRBV30 to TRBJ1-1; D possibly corresponds to TRBD1 (6 bases). V gave up 5 bases and J gave up 3 bases, with 16 bases separating them. This CDR3 region has 14 residues. CDR1 is GTSNPN, CDR2 SVGIG, per germline (reference sequence). In nucleotides, the CDR3 is TGTGCCTGGGGGCCTGGGGGGCTCCACACTGAAGCTTTCTTT. Translated: CAWGPGGLHTEAFF.

This clonotype was seen repeatedly, ten times or more. The CDR3 region has the DNA TGTGCCAGCAGTCGACAGGGCTTCGAGCAGTTCTTC. This translates into CASSRQGFEQFF. The chain has TRBV12-3 or TRBV12-4 and TRBJ2-1; 7 bases are shared with TRBD1. CDR3 length: 12 amino acids. V was clipped by 5 bases and J by 10 bases; unmatched bases: 5.

Details on this clonotype: With a much larger clone just one base away, this may be a read error. This rearrangement joins TRBV6-5 to TRBJ1-2; D possibly corresponds to TRBD1 (6 bases). There are 13 residues in the CDR3. Germline loops: CDR1 MNHEY, CDR2 SVGAGI. The CDR3 protein is CASSYSQGRGYAF. The CDR3, as DNA: TGTGCCAGCAGTTACTCACAGGGTCGGGGCTACGCCTTC.

In this sample, this clonotype turned up once. This probably arose from a read error, given a far larger clone one base away. The chain employs TRBV28 and TRBJ2-3; TRBD2 aligns across 12 bases. The CDR3 loop spans 15 amino acids. Germline V gene sequence: CDR1 MDHEN, CDR2 SYDVKM. Germline trimming cut 6 bases from V and 4 bases from J; bases unmatched to any gene: 5. Here the CDR3 reads CASSLAGGRPDTQYF. The CDR3 region has the DNA TGTGCCAGCAGCCTAGCGGGAGGGCGCCCAGATACGCAGTATTTT.

This clonotype was found many times. This chain uses TRBV27 with TRBJ2-7; 9 nucleotides agree with TRBD1. Trimming cost V 4 bases and J 3 bases; bases outside gene matches: 7. This CDR3 is 15 amino acids long. From germline, CDR1 is MNHEY and CDR2 SMNVEV (reference sequence). The CDR3 coding sequence is TGTGCCAGCAGTTCAACAGGGGGCGCATTCTACGAGCAGTACTTC. Translated: CASSSTGGAFYEQYF.

As regards this clonotype: Relative to the germline gene, one junction end is altered; a read error may explain this. The chain is built from TRBV28 and TRBJ1-1; D is possibly TRBD1 (6 bases). The CDR3 totals 13 residues. Germline loops: CDR1 MDHEN, CDR2 SYDVKM. The DNA for the CDR3 is TGTGCCAGCATTGGAGGGGGTCGAACTGTAGCTTTCTTT. Translated, it gives CASIGGGRTVAFF.

This clonotype was observed many times. The chain links TRBV9 to TRBJ2-7; D may be TRBD1 (6 bases). This CDR3 contains 14 residues. Germline-derived CDR1 and CDR2 are SGDLS and YYNGEE. Trimming stripped 0 bases from V and 5 bases from J, with 12 bases between. CDR3 loop: CASSVDRAGNEQYF. In DNA, the CDR3 is TGTGCCAGCAGCGTAGACAGGGCGGGCAACGAGCAGTACTTC.

The V gene is TRBV28, the J gene TRBJ1-4; 8 nucleotides match TRBD1. Germline trimming cut 5 bases from V and 7 bases from J; bases unmatched to any gene: 6. Looked up from germline, CDR1 is MDHEN and CDR2 is SYDVKM. The CDR3 length is 14 residues. The CDR3 here is CASSLTGEGEKLFF. In DNA, the CDR3 is TGTGCCAGCAGTCTGACAGGGGAAGGTGAAAAACTGTTTTTT. The full variable domain, in which reference TRBV28 and TRBJ1-4 provide the parts outside the CDR3, is DVKVTQSSRYLVKRTGEKVFLECVQDMDHENMFWYRQDPGLGLRLIYFSYDVKMKEKGDIPEGYSVSREKKERFSLILESASTNQTSMYLCASSLTGEGEKLFFGSGTQLSVL.

The CDR3 nucleotides are TGTGCCAGCGGGGGGAGGGGCTCCTACAATGAGCAGTTCTTC. Translation: CASGGRGSYNEQFF. The chain links TRBV28 to TRBJ2-1; 7 bases map to TRBD2. This CDR3 comprises 14 residues. Germline V lookup: CDR1 MDHEN, CDR2 SYDVKM. The J segment lost 0 bases and the V segment lost 8 bases, leaving 4 bases of the junction unmatched.

A few counts support this clonotype. The V call is TRBV18, the J call TRBJ1-2, with D maybe TRBD1 (6 bases). V lost 5 bases and J 6 bases, leaving 19 bases between the germline ends. Germline V CDR1 and CDR2: KGHSH, LQKENI. The CDR3 runs to 15 residues. For the CDR3, the DNA is TGTGCCAGCTCAGGTTCAGGGGCTAGTATCGATGGCTACACCTTC. It is translated as CASSGSGASIDGYTF.

Worth noting for this clonotype: An end of the junction does not agree with germline; a read error may underlie this. V usage is TRBV5-1 and J usage is TRBJ2-3; D possibly corresponds to TRBD1 (5 bases). With the DNA end fitting TRBJ2-5 better, the J assignment may be wrong. Germline CDR1 SGHRS, CDR2 YFSETQ. The CDR3 totals 17 residues. The CDR3 DNA follows: TGCGCCAGCAACTTGACGCAGGGCAGTTCTTTCCGGGAGACCCAGTACTTC. Protein product: CASNLTQGSSFRETQYF.

This clonotype was seen many times. The V and J genes are TRBV6-1 and TRBJ1-1, with D possibly matching TRBD1 (6 bases). The CDR3 sequence is 14 residues long. Germline V gene lookup returns CDR1 MNHNS and CDR2 SASEGT. V shed 5 bases and J shed 1 base, with 11 bases lying between them. In nucleotides, the CDR3 is TGTGCCAGCAGTCGGACAGACCCGAACACTGAAGCTTTCTTT. It specifies CASSRTDPNTEAFF.

This clonotype was picked up one time. The chain has TRBV6-1 and TRBJ1-1; the D gene is possibly TRBD1 (6 bases). The CDR3 runs 15 residues. Trimming left V 5 bases short and J 2 bases short, with 15 bases between. The germline gives CDR1 MNHNS, CDR2 SASEGT. CDR3 protein: CASSKSQGRNTEAFF. As DNA, the CDR3 is TGTGCCAGCAGTAAATCACAGGGCCGAAACACTGAAGCTTTCTTT.

This clonotype was detected a few times. The J gene is TRBJ2-4, the V gene TRBV29-1, with 8 positions matching TRBD1. The V segment lost 8 bases and the J segment 8 bases; nucleotides outside the gene matches: 11. The CDR3 sequence is 13 residues long. CDR1 is SQVTM and CDR2 is ANQGSEA in the germline V gene. The CDR3 DNA follows: TGCAGCCTATACGCAGGGGGCTCGGACATTCAGTACTTC. Its protein product is CSLYAGGSDIQYF. The full variable domain, in which reference TRBV29-1 and TRBJ2-4 provide the parts outside the CDR3, is SAVISQKPSRDICQRGTSLTIQCQVDSQVTMMFWYRQQPGQSLTLIATANQGSEATYESGFVIDKFPISRPNLTFSTLTVSNMSPEDSSIYLCSLYAGGSDIQYFGAGTRLSVL.

Only a few counts were recorded for this clonotype. This sequence joins TRBV19 and TRBJ2-2; 11 nucleotides agree with TRBD2. J gave up 1 base and V 5 bases, and 6 bases lay outside the gene matches. Germline CDR1 and CDR2: LNHDA and SQIVND (reference sequence). The CDR3 is made up of 17 amino acids. DNA of the CDR3: TGTGCCAGTAGTCGGGGCCTAGCGGGAGGGAACACCGGGGAGCTGTTTTTT. This codes for CASSRGLAGGNTGELFF. The full variable domain, rest sourced from reference TRBV19 and TRBJ2-2, is DGGITQSPKYLFRKEGQNVTLSCEQNLNHDAMYWYRQDPGQGLRLIYYSQIVNDFQKGDIAEGYSVSREKKESFPLTVTSAQKNPTAFYLCASSRGLAGGNTGELFFGEGSRLTVL.

V usage is TRBV2 and J usage is TRBJ2-4; D tentatively reads TRBD1 or TRBD2 (5 bases each). The germline V gene has CDR1 SNHLY and CDR2 FYNNEI. The germline V and J ends were trimmed by 3 bases and 6 bases, with 12 bases remaining between them. This CDR3 has 14 amino acids. This chain's CDR3 is CASSENRDGNIQYF. In DNA form, the CDR3 reads TGTGCCAGCAGTGAGAACCGGGACGGAAACATTCAGTACTTC. Full variable domain (rest looked up from reference TRBV2 and TRBJ2-4): EPEVTQTPSHQVTQMGQEVILRCVPISNHLYFYWYRQILGQKVEFLVSFYNNEISEKSEIFDDQFSVERPDGSNFTLKIRSTKLEDSAMYFCASSENRDGNIQYFGAGTRLSVL.

With respect to this clonotype: This clone may be a read error of a much larger clone one base away. This chain's CDR3 is CPWNPLSSYNEQFF. The CDR3 nucleotides are TGTCCCTGGAATCCCCTGAGCTCCTACAATGAGCAGTTCTTC. The rearrangement links TRBV30 to TRBJ2-1; the D is unclear. The CDR3 consists of 14 residues. Germline CDR1 GTSNPN, CDR2 SVGIG (reference sequence).

At least ten counts were recorded for this clonotype. The chain combines TRBV12-3 or TRBV12-4 with TRBJ1-4; 11 nucleotides agree with TRBD1. The CDR3 loop spans 14 amino acids. Unmatched junction bases numbered 4, after V lost 5 bases and J lost 8 bases. The CDR3, as DNA: TGTGCCAGCAGTCGAAGGACAGGGGGCGAAAAACTGTTTTTT. Protein: CASSRRTGGEKLFF.

This clonotype was seen at least ten times. The CDR3 reads CASSQFGQPLPTEAFF. As DNA, the CDR3 is TGTGCCAGCAGCCAATTCGGACAACCCCTTCCCACTGAAGCTTTCTTT. This chain uses TRBV3-1 with TRBJ1-1; a weak D match, TRBD1 (5 bases). Deletions cut 2 bases from V and 4 bases from J, with 17 bases between. The CDR3 extends over 16 amino acids. Germline CDR1 reads LGHDT; CDR2 reads YNNKEL (reference sequence).

On this clonotype: A far larger clone is only one base removed, so a read error is likely. The chain employs TRBV2 and TRBJ1-2; the D gene is possibly TRBD1 (5 bases). This CDR3 contains 15 residues. Germline CDR1 SNHLY, CDR2 FYNNEI. The V gene lost 5 bases and the J gene lost 6 bases, with 19 bases spanning the gap. The CDR3 loop reads CASSTTRRGQDGYTF. Here the CDR3 DNA reads TGTGCCAGCAGTACAACCCGGAGGGGCCAAGATGGCTACACCTTC. The whole variable domain, remainder taken from reference TRBV2 and TRBJ1-2, is EPEVTQTPSHQVTQMGQEVILRCVPISNHLYFYWYRQILGQKVEFLVSFYNNEISEKSEIFDDQFSVERPDGSNFTLKIRSTKLEDSAMYFCASSTTRRGQDGYTFGSGTRLTVV.

This clonotype was counted ten times or more. The chain carries TRBV27 and TRBJ2-7; 8 nucleotides align to TRBD2. V was clipped by 5 bases and J by 12 bases; unmatched bases: 9. The CDR3 spans 12 residues. Germline V CDR1 and CDR2: MNHEY, SMNVEV (reference sequence). DNA for the CDR3: TGTGCCAGCAGTACGACAGTCGGGAGGGCGTACTTC. Translating gives CASSTTVGRAYF.